These T cell receptor beta chains were read from a single sample in a study of human T cells and chemical hapten exposure. MiXCR, run by TCRdb on the RACE reads, gives a single entry per CDR3 protein. The table has 360,000 or so distinct CDR3 sequences, under 6.5% seen once. The material sequenced was whole blood, taken in connection with sensitization to the hapten diphenylcyclopropenone (DPC). These receptors came from a woman between 18 and 30 years old with alopecia areata. Some clones in this sample may be carry-over from other donors' samples. CDR3s include the opening cysteine and the closing phenylalanine or tryptophan. Fields, in order: D gene, clone size, J gene, V gene, CDR3 protein, CDR3 DNA. A D gene is named only where the DNA matches it firmly. Expanded clones get a size class; other rows say once, few or many, or leave the size out.

. few TRBJ1-2 TRBV13 CASSLLQGGDYGYTF TGTGCCAGCAGCTTACTCCAGGGAGGCGACTATGGCTACACCTTC
TRBD2 many TRBJ2-5 TRBV12-3/TRBV12-4 CASRPSGGLQETQYF TGTGCCAGCAGGCCTAGCGGGGGGCTACAAGAGACCCAGTACTTC
TRBD1 once TRBJ2-3 TRBV4-3 CASSQGTGVTDTQYF TGCGCCAGCAGCCAAGGGACAGGGGTCACAGATACGCAGTATTTT
. . TRBJ2-3 TRBV4-3 CASSQEPSTDTQYF TGCGCCAGCAGCCAAGAACCTAGCACAGATACGCAGTATTTT
. many TRBJ1-5 TRBV6-5 CASSYGGGPQHF TGTGCCAGCAGTTACGGTGGCGGGCCCCAGCATTTT
. few TRBJ1-5 TRBV6-5 CASQPRPPGALNQPQHF TGTGCCAGCCAACCGAGACCTCCAGGGGCCCTCAATCAGCCCCAGCATTTT
. few TRBJ2-7 TRBV4-2 CASSLQAGREQYF TGTGCCAGCAGCCTACAGGCCGGCCGGGAGCAGTACTTC
TRBD1 many TRBJ1-6 TRBV18 CASSPSGTGAPTLHF TGTGCCAGCTCACCGTCCGGGACAGGGGCCCCCACCCTCCACTTT
. . TRBJ1-1 TRBV6-1 CASSYIRMNTEAFF TGTGCCAGCAGTTATATCAGGATGAACACTGAAGCTTTCTTT
. few TRBJ1-2 TRBV28 CASSFVETGYVPTGYTF TGTGCCAGCAGTTTTGTTGAGACAGGATACGTACCTACTGGCTACACCTTC
. few TRBJ2-3 TRBV29-1 CSVMTADTQYF TGCAGCGTCATGACTGCAGATACGCAGTATTTT
. many TRBJ1-1 TRBV7-2 CASRDLNTEAFF TGTGCCAGCAGGGACCTTAACACTGAAGCTTTCTTT
. many TRBJ1-6 TRBV5-1 CASSLVGLPNSPLHF TGCGCCAGCAGCTTGGTTGGACTCCCTAATTCACCCCTCCACTTT
TRBD2 few TRBJ2-2 TRBV4-2 CASSQYAGGNTGELFF TGTGCCAGCAGCCAATACGCGGGGGGGAACACCGGGGAGCTGTTTTTT
. many TRBJ2-1 TRBV4-2 CASSQGRTDNEQFF TGTGCCAGCAGCCAAGGTCGGACAGACAATGAGCAGTTCTTC
. few TRBJ1-2 TRBV4-3 CASSQERGRYGYTF TGCGCCAGCAGCCAAGAGAGGGGCCGCTATGGCTACACCTTC
. many TRBJ1-6 TRBV6-4 CASSAGEESSPLHF TGTGCCAGCAGTGCCGGGGAAGAGAGTTCACCCCTCCACTTT
. . TRBJ2-3 TRBV7-8 CASSFIRDTDTQYF TGTGCCAGCAGCTTTATTCGGGACACAGATACGCAGTATTTT
. many TRBJ1-2 TRBV7-2 CASSLGLFYGYTF TGTGCCAGCAGCTTAGGACTGTTCTATGGCTACACCTTC
. many TRBJ1-2 TRBV20-1 CSARDQVAGNNYGYTF TGCAGTGCTAGAGATCAGGTGGCAGGGAATAACTATGGCTACACCTTC
. . TRBJ2-1 TRBV3-1 CASSLGRAYNEQFF TGTGCCAGCAGCCTAGGCCGTGCCTACAATGAGCAGTTCTTC
TRBD1 many TRBJ1-2 TRBV28 CASSLLPGTGVWPGF TGTGCCAGCAGTTTACTCCCCGGGACAGGGGTTTGGCCTGGTTTC
TRBD2 many TRBJ2-7 TRBV20-1 CSAPTSGGDEQYF TGCAGTGCTCCGACTAGCGGGGGCGACGAGCAGTACTTC
. many TRBJ2-6 TRBV20-1 CSVDPRSGANVLTF TGCAGTGTCGACCCTCGCTCTGGGGCCAACGTCCTGACTTTC
TRBD1 many TRBJ2-1 TRBV6-5 CASSYDYGTGVTEQFF TGTGCCAGCAGTTACGACTATGGGACAGGGGTCACTGAGCAGTTCTTC
TRBD1 . TRBJ1-1 TRBV7-9 CASSLGGTAGEAFF TGTGCCAGCAGCTTAGGAGGGACAGCGGGCGAAGCTTTCTTT
TRBD1 few TRBJ1-1 TRBV29-1 CSVEGWEGQGGREAFF TGCAGCGTTGAAGGTTGGGAAGGACAGGGGGGACGTGAAGCTTTCTTT
TRBD2 once TRBJ2-3 TRBV5-4 CASSSRTSGGFTDTQYF TGTGCCAGCAGCTCCCGAACTAGCGGCGGATTCACAGATACGCAGTATTTT
. few TRBJ1-6 TRBV14 CASSQVARGYVPSPLHF TGTGCCAGCAGCCAGGTTGCACGGGGATATGTGCCTTCACCCCTCCACTTT
. . TRBJ2-1 TRBV7-9 CASSWDHNEQFF TGTGCCAGCAGCTGGGACCACAATGAGCAGTTCTTC
. many TRBJ1-5 TRBV6-2/TRBV6-3 CASSYSSPTVSNQPQHF TGTGCCAGCAGTTATTCAAGCCCGACAGTTAGCAATCAGCCCCAGCATTTT